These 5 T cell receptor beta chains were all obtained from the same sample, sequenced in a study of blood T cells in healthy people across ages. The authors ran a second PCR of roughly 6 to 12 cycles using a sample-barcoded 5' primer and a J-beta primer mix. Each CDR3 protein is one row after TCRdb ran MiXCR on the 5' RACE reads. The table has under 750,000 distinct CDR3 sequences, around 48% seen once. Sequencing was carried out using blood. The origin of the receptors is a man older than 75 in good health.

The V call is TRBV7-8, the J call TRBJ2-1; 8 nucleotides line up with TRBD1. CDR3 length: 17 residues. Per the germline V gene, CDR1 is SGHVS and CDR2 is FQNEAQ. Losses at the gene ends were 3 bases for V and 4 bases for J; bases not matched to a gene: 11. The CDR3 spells CASSFDSHRGRYNEQFF. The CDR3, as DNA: TGTGCCAGCAGCTTTGACAGTCACAGGGGGAGATACAATGAGCAGTTCTTC. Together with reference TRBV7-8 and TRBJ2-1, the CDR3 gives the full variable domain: GAGVSQSPRYKVAKRGQDVALRCDPISGHVSLFWYQQALGQGPEFLTYFQNEAQLDKSGLPSDRFFAERPEGSVSTLKIQRTQQEDSAVYLCASSFDSHRGRYNEQFFGPGTRLTVL.

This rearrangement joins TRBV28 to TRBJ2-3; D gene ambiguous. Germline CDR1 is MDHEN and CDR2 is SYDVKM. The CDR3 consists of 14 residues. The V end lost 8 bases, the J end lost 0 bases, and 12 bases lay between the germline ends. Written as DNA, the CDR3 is TGTGCCAGCTGCAGGCAGCCGAGCACAGATACGCAGTATTTT. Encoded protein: CASCRQPSTDTQYF.

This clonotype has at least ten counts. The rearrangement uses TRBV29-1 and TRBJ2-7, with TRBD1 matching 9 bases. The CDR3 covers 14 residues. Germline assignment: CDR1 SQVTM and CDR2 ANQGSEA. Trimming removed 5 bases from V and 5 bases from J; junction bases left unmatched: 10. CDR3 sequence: CSVLLGQGYHEQYF. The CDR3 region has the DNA TGCAGCGTTCTTCTGGGACAGGGTTACCACGAGCAGTACTTC.

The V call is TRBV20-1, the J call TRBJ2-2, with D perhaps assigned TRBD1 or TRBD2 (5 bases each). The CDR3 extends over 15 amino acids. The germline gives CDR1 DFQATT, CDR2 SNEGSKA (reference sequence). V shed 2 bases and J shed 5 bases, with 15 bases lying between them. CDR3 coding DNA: TGCAGTGCTAGACAGGGCGGCTCGGGGACCGGGGAGCTGTTTTTT. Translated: CSARQGGSGTGELFF.

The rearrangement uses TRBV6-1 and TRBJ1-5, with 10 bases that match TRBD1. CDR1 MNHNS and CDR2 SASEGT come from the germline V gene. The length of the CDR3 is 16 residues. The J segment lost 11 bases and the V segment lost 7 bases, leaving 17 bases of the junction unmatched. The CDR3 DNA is TGTGCCAGCACCATAGCGGGGACAGGGGTTTTCGCGGCCCAGCATTTT. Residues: CASTIAGTGVFAAQHF.